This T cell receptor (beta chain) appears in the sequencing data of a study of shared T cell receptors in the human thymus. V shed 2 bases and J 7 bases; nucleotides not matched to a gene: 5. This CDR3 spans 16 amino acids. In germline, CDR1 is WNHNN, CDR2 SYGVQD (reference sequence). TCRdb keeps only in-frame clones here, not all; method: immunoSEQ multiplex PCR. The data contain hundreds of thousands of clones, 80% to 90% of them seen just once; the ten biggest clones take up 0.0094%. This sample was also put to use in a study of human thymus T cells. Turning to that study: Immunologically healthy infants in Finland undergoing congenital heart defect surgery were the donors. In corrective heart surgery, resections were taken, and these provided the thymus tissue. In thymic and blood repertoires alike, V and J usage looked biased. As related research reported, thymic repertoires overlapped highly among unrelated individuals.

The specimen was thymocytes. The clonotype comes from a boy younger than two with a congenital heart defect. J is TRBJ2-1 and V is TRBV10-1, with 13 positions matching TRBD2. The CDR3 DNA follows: TGCGCCAGCAGTGAGAGGACTAGCGGGAGCGGGAATGAGCAGTTCTTC. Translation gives CASSERTSGSGNEQFF.